This T cell receptor beta chain was captured in a study of blood T cell repertoires in COVID-19. Study-wide background: Acute and convalescent COVID-19 specimens originated in the United States, Italy and Spain.

Per the study methods: Counts of nucleated cells, estimated from reference gene primer amplification, were obtained. Using immunoSEQ multiplex PCR, the repertoire was profiled, and TCRdb retains in-frame clones only, with some absent. Clonal size and the V and J genes are those of that table, whereas D and trimming came from the DNA. The sample includes some 220,000 clones, about 79% of them seen just once. The CDR3 runs to 16 residues. Trimming removed 5 bases from V and 5 bases from J; junction bases left unmatched: 7. Per the germline V gene, CDR1 is SGHTA and CDR2 is FQGTGA. The chain uses TRBV7-3 and TRBJ2-3; 13 nucleotides align to TRBD2. The origin of this receptor is a man in his forties or fifties with active or convalescent COVID-19. Input material: peripheral blood. The CDR3 DNA is TGTGCCAGCAGCACCGGGACTAGCGGGATCAGAGATACGCAGTATTTT. Protein product: CASSTGTSGIRDTQYF.